Presented here are 4 T cell receptor beta chains from one specimen sequenced in a study of prognosis after radiotherapy for stage I lung cancer. The genomic DNA TCR beta CDR3 region underwent two rounds of multiplex PCR. Primers (each specific to one TRBV or TRBJ gene) were used in first-round PCR. TCRdb analysed the multiplex PCR reads with MiXCR anew, one entry per CDR3 protein. This table has tens of thousands of distinct CDR3 sequences, approximately 44% appearing once. Sequences were derived from PBMCs, sampled before or after stereotactic body radiation therapy (not recorded which). Receptor source: a donor over 45 with non-small cell lung cancer.

The chain couples TRBV6-1 to TRBJ2-1; TRBD2 agrees at 7 bases. Germline V gene sequence: CDR1 MNHNS, CDR2 SASEGT. V shed 11 bases and J 8 bases; nucleotides not matched to a gene: 12. CDR3 size: 13 residues. CDR3 residues: CAGRTSNVHEQFF. The DNA of the CDR3 is TGTGCCGGACGGACTAGTAACGTCCATGAGCAGTTCTTC.

The sample holds many counts of this clonotype. The chain recombines TRBV3-1 with TRBJ2-7, with TRBD1 identical over 8 bases. With V trimmed by 4 bases and J by 3 bases, 11 bases remained unmatched. Germline loops: CDR1 LGHDT, CDR2 YNNKEL (reference sequence). This CDR3 comprises 16 residues. The CDR3 nucleotides are TGTGCCAGCAGCCCTGGACAGGGCATCGGTTTCTACGAGCAGTACTTC. Translation: CASSPGQGIGFYEQYF.

For this clonotype: This may come from a read error, since a much larger clone is one base off. The chain is built from TRBV6-2 or TRBV6-3 and TRBJ2-5, with 11 bases that match TRBD2. V was pared by 5 bases and J by 8 bases, with 13 bases of the junction left unmatched. The CDR3 has 16 amino acids. CDR1 is MNHEY and CDR2 is SVGEGT in the germline V gene. This CDR3 is CASSELAGGLADTQYF. CDR3 coding DNA: TGTGCCAGCAGTGAGCTAGCGGGAGGCCTTGCGGATACCCAGTACTTC.

Notes on this clonotype: The junction shows a germline mismatch at one end, possibly a read error. The chain joins TRBV9 to TRBJ2-1; D might be TRBD1 or TRBD2, each matching 6 bases. The CDR3 totals 16 residues. CDR1 and CDR2 (germline): SGDLS, YYNGEE. The CDR3 DNA sequence: TGTGCCAGCAGCTCCGGGGGCGGCAGCTCCTACAGTGAGCAGTTCTTC. Translated: CASSSGGGSSYSEQFF.